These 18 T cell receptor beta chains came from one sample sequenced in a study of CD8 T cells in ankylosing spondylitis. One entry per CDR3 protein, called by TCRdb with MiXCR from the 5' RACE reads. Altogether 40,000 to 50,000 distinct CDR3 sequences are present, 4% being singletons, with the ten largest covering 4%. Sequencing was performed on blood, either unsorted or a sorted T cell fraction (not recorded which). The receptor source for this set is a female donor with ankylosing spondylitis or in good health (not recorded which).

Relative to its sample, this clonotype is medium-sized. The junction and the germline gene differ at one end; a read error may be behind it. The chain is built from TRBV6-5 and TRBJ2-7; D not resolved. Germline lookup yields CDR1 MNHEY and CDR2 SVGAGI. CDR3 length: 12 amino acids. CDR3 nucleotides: TGTGCCCGCAGGTCGAGGTACGACGAGCAGTACTTC. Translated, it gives CARRSRYDEQYF.

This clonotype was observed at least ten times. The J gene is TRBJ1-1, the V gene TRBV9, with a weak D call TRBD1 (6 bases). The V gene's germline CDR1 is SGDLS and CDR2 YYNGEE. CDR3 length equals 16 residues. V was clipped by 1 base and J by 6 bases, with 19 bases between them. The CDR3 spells CASSVRAGEGTPEAFF. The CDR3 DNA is TGTGCCAGCAGCGTAAGGGCAGGGGAAGGAACCCCTGAAGCTTTCTTT.

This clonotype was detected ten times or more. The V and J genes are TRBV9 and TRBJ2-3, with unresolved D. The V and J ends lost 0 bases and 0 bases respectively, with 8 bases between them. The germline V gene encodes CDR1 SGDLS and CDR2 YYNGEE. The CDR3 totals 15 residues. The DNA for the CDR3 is TGTGCCAGCAGCGTAGTACCTACTAGCACAGATACGCAGTATTTT. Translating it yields CASSVVPTSTDTQYF.

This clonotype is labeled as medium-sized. The CDR3, as DNA: TGTGCCAGCAGCACCCGGGACAGCACTGAAGCTTTCTTT. Its protein is CASSTRDSTEAFF. The chain recombines TRBV9 with TRBJ1-1; TRBD1 matches at 7 bases. CDR3 length: 13 residues. The V and J ends lost 4 bases and 4 bases, in that order; junction bases with no gene match: 4. Per germline, CDR1 SGDLS and CDR2 YYNGEE.

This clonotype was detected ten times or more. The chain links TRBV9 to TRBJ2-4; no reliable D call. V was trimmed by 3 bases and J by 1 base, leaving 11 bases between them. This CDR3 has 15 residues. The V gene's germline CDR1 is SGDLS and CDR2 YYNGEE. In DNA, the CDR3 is TGTGCCAGCAGCGCCGATGTAGTGGCCAAAAACATTCAGTACTTC. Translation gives CASSADVVAKNIQYF.

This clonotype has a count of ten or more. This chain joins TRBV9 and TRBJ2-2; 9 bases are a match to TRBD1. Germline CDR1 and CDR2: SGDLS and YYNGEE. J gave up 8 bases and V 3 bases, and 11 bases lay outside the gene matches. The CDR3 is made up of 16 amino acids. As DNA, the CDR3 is TGTGCCAGCAGCGCCCGACCACAGGGGGCTGAAGGGGAGCTGTTTTTT. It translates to CASSARPQGAEGELFF.

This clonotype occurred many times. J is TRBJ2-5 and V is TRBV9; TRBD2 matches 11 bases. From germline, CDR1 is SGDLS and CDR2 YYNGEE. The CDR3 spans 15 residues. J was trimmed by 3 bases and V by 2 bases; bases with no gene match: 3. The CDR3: CASSVSTSGEETQYF. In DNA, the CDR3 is TGTGCCAGCAGCGTCTCGACTAGCGGGGAAGAGACCCAGTACTTC.

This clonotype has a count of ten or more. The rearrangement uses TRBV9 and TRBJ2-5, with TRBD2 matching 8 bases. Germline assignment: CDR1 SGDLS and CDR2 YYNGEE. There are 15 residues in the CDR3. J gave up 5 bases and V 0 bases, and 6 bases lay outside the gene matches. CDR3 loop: CASSVEDSGGETQYF. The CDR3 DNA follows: TGTGCCAGCAGCGTAGAGGATTCGGGAGGGGAGACCCAGTACTTC.

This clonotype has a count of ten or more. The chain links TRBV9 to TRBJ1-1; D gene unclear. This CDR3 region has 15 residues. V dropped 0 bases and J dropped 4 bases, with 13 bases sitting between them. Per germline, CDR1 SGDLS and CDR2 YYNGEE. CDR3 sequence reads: CASSVVSPAGTEAFF. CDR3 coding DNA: TGTGCCAGCAGCGTAGTTTCTCCGGCAGGCACTGAAGCTTTCTTT.

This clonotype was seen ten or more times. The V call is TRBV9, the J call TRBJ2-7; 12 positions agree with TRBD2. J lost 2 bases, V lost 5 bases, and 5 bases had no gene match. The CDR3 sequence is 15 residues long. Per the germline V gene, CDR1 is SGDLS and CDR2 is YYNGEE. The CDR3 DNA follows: TGTGCCAGCAGTCCCCTAGCGGGGGGGGCCTACGAGCAGTACTTC. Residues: CASSPLAGGAYEQYF.

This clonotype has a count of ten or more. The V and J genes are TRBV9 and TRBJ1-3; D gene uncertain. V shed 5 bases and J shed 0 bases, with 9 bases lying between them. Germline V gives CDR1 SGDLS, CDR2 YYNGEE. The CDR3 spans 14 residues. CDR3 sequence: CASRPSTSGNTIYF. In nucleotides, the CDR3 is TGTGCCAGCAGACCATCCACCTCTGGAAACACCATATATTTT. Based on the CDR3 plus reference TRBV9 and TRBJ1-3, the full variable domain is DSGVTQTPKHLITATGQRVTLRCSPRSGDLSVYWYQQSLDQGLQFLIQYYNGEERAKGNILERFSAQQFPDLHSELNLSSLELGDSALYFCASRPSTSGNTIYFGEGSWLTVV.

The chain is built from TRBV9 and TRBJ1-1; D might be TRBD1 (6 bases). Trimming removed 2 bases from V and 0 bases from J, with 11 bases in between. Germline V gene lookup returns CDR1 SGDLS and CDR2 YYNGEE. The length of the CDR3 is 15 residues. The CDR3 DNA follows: TGTGCCAGCAGCGTTACCGGGACACTGAACACTGAAGCTTTCTTT. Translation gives CASSVTGTLNTEAFF. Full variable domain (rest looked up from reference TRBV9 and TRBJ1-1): DSGVTQTPKHLITATGQRVTLRCSPRSGDLSVYWYQQSLDQGLQFLIQYYNGEERAKGNILERFSAQQFPDLHSELNLSSLELGDSALYFCASSVTGTLNTEAFFGQGTRLTVV.

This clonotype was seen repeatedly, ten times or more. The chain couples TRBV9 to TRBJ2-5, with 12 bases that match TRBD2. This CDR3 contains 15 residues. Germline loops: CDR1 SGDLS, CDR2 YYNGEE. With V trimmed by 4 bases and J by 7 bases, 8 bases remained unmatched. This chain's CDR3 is CASSPRTSGALTQYF. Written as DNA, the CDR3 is TGTGCCAGCAGCCCTAGGACTAGCGGGGCCCTGACCCAGTACTTC.

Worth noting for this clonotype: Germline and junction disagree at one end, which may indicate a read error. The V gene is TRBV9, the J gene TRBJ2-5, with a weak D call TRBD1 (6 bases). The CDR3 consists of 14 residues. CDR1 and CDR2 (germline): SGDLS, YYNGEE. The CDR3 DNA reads TGTGCCACCAGCGTAGACCACAGGGAGGAGACCCAGTACTTC. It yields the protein CATSVDHREETQYF.

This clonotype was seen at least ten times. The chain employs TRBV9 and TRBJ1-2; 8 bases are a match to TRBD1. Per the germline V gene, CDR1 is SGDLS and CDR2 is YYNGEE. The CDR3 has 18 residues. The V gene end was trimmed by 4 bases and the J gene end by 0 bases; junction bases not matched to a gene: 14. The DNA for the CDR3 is TGTGCCAGCAGCCTCACAACCGGGACAGGCTACCCTAACTATGGCTACACCTTC. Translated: CASSLTTGTGYPNYGYTF.

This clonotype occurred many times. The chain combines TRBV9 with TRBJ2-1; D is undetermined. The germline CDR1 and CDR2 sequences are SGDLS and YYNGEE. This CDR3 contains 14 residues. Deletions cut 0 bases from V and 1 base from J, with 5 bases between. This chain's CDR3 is CASSVGGSYNEQFF. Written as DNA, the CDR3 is TGTGCCAGCAGCGTAGGGGGATCCTACAATGAGCAGTTCTTC.

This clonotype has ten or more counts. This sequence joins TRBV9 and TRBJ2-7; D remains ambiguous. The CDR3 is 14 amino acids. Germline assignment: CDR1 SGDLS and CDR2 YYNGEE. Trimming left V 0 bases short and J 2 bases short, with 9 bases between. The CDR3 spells CASSVGSEPYEQYF. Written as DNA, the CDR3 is TGTGCCAGCAGCGTAGGCAGCGAGCCCTACGAGCAGTACTTC.

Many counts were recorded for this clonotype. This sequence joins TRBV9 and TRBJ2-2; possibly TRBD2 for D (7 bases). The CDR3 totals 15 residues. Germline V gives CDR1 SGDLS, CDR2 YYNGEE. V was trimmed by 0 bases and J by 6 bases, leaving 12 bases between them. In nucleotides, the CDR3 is TGTGCCAGCAGCGTAGTGCAGGGGAGGGCCGGGGAGCTGTTTTTT. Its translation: CASSVVQGRAGELFF.